This T cell receptor beta chain was sequenced in a study of early T cells in non-severe SARS-CoV-2 infection. The CDR3 length is 14 residues. Per the germline V gene, CDR1 is MNHNY and CDR2 is SVGAGI (reference sequence). The ends were cut back, 2 bases at V and 6 bases at J, with 10 bases in the middle. This clonotype has only a few counts. Each CDR3 protein is one row after TCRdb ran MiXCR on the 5' RACE reads. This sample yields approximately 52,000 distinct CDR3 sequences, of which approximately 8% are seen a single time; roughly a tenth belongs to the top ten. The chain recombines TRBV6-6 with TRBJ2-2, with D possibly being TRBD2 (6 bases). Sample: whole blood. The receptor's source is an adult who was a healthcare worker with PCR-confirmed SARS-CoV-2 infection or an uninfected control (not recorded which). For the CDR3, the DNA is TGTGCCAGCAGTTACCCAGGGAGGCCCGGGGAGCTGTTTTTT. As protein: CASSYPGRPGELFF.